The entry below gives a single T cell receptor (beta chain) sequence along with its context. The antigen is not known. The sample comes from a study of early T cells in non-severe SARS-CoV-2 infection. Study outcomes and limitations: Database matching using VDJdb favored anti-spike CD8 responses, with private and CD4 specificities left missing.

Trimming stripped 0 bases from V and 2 bases from J, with 11 bases between. This CDR3 has 15 residues. The germline V gene has CDR1 SGHNT and CDR2 YYREEE (reference sequence). A single record per CDR3 protein comes from TCRdb applying MiXCR to the 5' RACE reads. The sample lists about 59,000 distinct CDR3 sequences, around 13% occurring once. The chain links TRBV5-4 to TRBJ1-2; D gene ambiguous. Material: whole blood, obtained at baseline. The TCR originated in an adult who was a healthcare worker with PCR-confirmed SARS-CoV-2 infection or an uninfected control (not recorded which). The CDR3, as DNA: TGTGCCAGCAGCTTGGCTGTGGGCGGGAACTATGGCTACACCTTC. It yields the protein CASSLAVGGNYGYTF.